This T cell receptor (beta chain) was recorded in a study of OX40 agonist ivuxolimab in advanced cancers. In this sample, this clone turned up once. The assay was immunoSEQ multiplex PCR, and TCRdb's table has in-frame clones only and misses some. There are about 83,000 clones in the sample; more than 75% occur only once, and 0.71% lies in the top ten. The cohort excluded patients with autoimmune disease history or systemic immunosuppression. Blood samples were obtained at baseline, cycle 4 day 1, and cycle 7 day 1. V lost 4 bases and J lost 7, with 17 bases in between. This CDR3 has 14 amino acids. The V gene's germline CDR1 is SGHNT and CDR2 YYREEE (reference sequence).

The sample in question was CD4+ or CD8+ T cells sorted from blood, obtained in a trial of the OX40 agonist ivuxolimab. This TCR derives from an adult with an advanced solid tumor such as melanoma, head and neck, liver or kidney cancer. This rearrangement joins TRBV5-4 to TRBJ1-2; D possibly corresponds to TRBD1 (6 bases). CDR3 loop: CASSEQQGISGYTF. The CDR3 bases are TGTGCCAGCAGCGAACAACAGGGTATCTCTGGCTACACCTTC.